The subject of this entry is one T cell receptor beta chain. V was shortened by 2 bases and J by 5 bases, with 13 bases between the two germline ends. The germline V gene encodes CDR1 SGHRS and CDR2 YFSETQ. The CDR3 consists of 14 residues. The sample comes from a study of T-cell memory formation after mild COVID-19. TCRdb used MiXCR to reprocess the 5' RACE reads, holding one entry per CDR3 protein. The profile covers roughly 400,000 distinct CDR3 sequences, with 15% to 20% appearing a single time and roughly 21% taken by the ten largest. The V and J genes are TRBV5-1 and TRBJ2-5; D is undetermined. The sequence came from a man younger than 35 who had mild COVID-19 (a few samples of this study predate the infection). Cell type and time point are not known. The sample taken for sequencing was PBMCs or a T cell subset sorted from them (not recorded which). The CDR3 sequence is CASSFGASLETQYF. In nucleotides, the CDR3 is TGCGCCAGCAGCTTCGGTGCTAGTTTGGAGACCCAGTACTTC. The full variable domain, its missing parts supplied by reference TRBV5-1 and TRBJ2-5, is KAGVTQTPRYLIKTRGQQVTLSCSPISGHRSVSWYQQTPGQGLQFLFEYFSETQRNKGNFPGRFSGRQFSNSRSEMNVSTLELGDSALYLCASSFGASLETQYFGPGTRLLVL.